This entry lists 27 T cell receptor beta chains sequenced from one sample in a study of blood T cell repertoires in COVID-19 (dated by TCRdb to about 2020). Receptors were amplified or captured by the immunoSEQ multiplex PCR assay. The source is immuneACCESS, and TCRdb retained only in-frame sequences with V and J called. Part of the clones is not carried over; for the studies checked, unresolved V genes explain less than half of this, and the remainder is unexplained. The sample table lists tens of thousands of clones, 88% of them with a count of one. The ten largest clones add up to roughly 3.5% of the sample. Sequences were obtained from peripheral blood. The receptors stem from a man between 50 and 59 years old with active COVID-19.

The rearrangement links TRBV25-1 to TRBJ1-5, with D maybe TRBD1 (5 bases). V was shortened by 7 bases and J by 1 base, with 14 bases between the two germline ends. There are 15 residues in the CDR3. Germline V gene sequence: CDR1 MGHDK, CDR2 SYGVNS. The CDR3 sequence: CASKGTGPSNQPQHF. CDR3 DNA sequence: TGTGCCAGCAAAGGTACAGGCCCGAGCAATCAGCCCCAGCATTTT.

This sequence joins TRBV7-2 and TRBJ2-1, with 8 bases identical to TRBD2. J gave up 7 bases and V 3 bases, and 5 bases lay outside the gene matches. This CDR3 region has 14 residues. Germline V gene data show CDR1 as SGHTA and CDR2 as FQGNSA. CDR3 amino acids: CASSFSGGGNEQFF. The CDR3 nucleotides read TGTGCCAGCAGCTTCAGCGGGGGAGGAAATGAGCAGTTCTTC.

This clone appeared once. The chain couples TRBV6-2 or TRBV6-3 to TRBJ2-7; possibly TRBD2 for D (6 bases). CDR3 length: 13 amino acids. Germline loops: CDR1 MNHEY, CDR2 SVGEGT. V was clipped by 3 bases and J by 10 bases, with 16 bases between them. The CDR3 region is CASSYNAGPLQYF. The CDR3 nucleotides read TGTGCCAGCAGTTATAACGCGGGGCCGCTCCAGTACTTC.

CDR3 protein: CASSQYTRGTGRLGETQYF. Written as DNA, the CDR3 is TGTGCCAGCAGCCAATACACCCGGGGGACAGGGCGCCTCGGAGAGACCCAGTACTTC. V and J are TRBV3-1 (or the pseudogene TRBV3-2) and TRBJ2-5, with 9 bases identical to TRBD1. Trimming at V came to 2 bases and at J to 4 bases, leaving 17 bases not matched to a gene. Germline V gene lookup returns CDR1 LGHDT and CDR2 YNNKEL (reference sequence). CDR3 length equals 19 residues.

The V and J genes are TRBV5-1 and TRBJ2-1; 7 bases match TRBD1. Per the germline V gene, CDR1 is SGHRS and CDR2 is YFSETQ. The CDR3 contains 12 residues. V lost 4 bases, J lost 9 bases, and 4 bases stayed unmatched. CDR3 in DNA: TGCGCCAGCAGCGCACAGGGGCCTGAGCAGTTCTTC. Encoded protein: CASSAQGPEQFF.

The chain uses TRBV3-1 (or the pseudogene TRBV3-2) and TRBJ2-2; tentatively, D is TRBD1 (6 bases). The CDR3 contains 14 residues. Germline V gene data show CDR1 as LGHDT and CDR2 as YNNKEL (reference sequence). Trimming cost V 5 bases and J 1 base, with 8 bases left between them. CDR3 amino acids: CASSADRNTGELFF. The DNA for the CDR3 is TGTGCCAGCAGCGCGGACAGGAACACCGGGGAGCTGTTTTTT.

The sample holds one count of this clone. The chain recombines TRBV5-1 with TRBJ2-5; D is possibly TRBD1 (8 bases). The CDR3 runs 14 residues. Trimming stripped 3 bases from V and 5 bases from J, with 14 bases between. Germline CDR1 reads SGHRS; CDR2 reads YFSETQ. CDR3 in DNA: TGCGCCAGCAGCTCCGGACAGGGAGGGGAGACCCAGTACTTC. Protein product: CASSSGQGGETQYF.

With respect to this clone: Other DNA sequences of this sample code for an identical CDR3. This chain joins TRBV28 and TRBJ2-7, with TRBD2 identical over 9 bases. V was clipped by 3 bases and J by 0 bases; unmatched bases: 6. CDR3 length: 16 amino acids. Germline V gene lookup returns CDR1 MDHEN and CDR2 SYDVKM. The CDR3 here is CASSFDLAGLSYEQYF. Written as DNA, the CDR3 is TGTGCCAGCAGTTTTGACCTAGCGGGGCTCTCCTACGAGCAGTACTTC.

The chain uses TRBV7-8 and TRBJ1-2, with 7 bases matching TRBD1. The V segment lost 5 bases and the J segment 2 bases; nucleotides outside the gene matches: 5. CDR3 length: 14 amino acids. Germline V gene lookup returns CDR1 SGHVS and CDR2 FQNEAQ. The CDR3 reads CASSVTQGNYGYTF. The CDR3 nucleotides read TGTGCCAGCAGCGTTACACAGGGGAACTATGGCTACACCTTC.

The chain recombines TRBV27 with TRBJ1-6; no clear D gene. Trimming cost V 6 bases and J 3 bases, with 6 bases left between them. The germline V gene encodes CDR1 MNHEY and CDR2 SMNVEV (reference sequence). The CDR3 runs 13 residues. The CDR3 loop reads CASSGYYNSPLHF. The CDR3 DNA reads as TGTGCCAGCAGCGGGTACTATAATTCACCCCTCCACTTT.

The chain is built from TRBV7-2 and TRBJ1-3, with D maybe TRBD1 (6 bases). CDR1 and CDR2 from the germline V gene are SGHTA and FQGNSA. The CDR3 totals 15 residues. Trimming stripped 4 bases from V and 0 bases from J, with 10 bases between. CDR3 nucleotide sequence: TGTGCCAGCAGCTCGGACAGTCTCTCTGGAAACACCATATATTTT. Translated, it gives CASSSDSLSGNTIYF.

The chain uses TRBV11-1 and TRBJ2-7; 8 bases map to TRBD1. Germline CDR1 and CDR2: SGHAT and FQDESV (reference sequence). CDR3 size: 12 residues. Trimming removed 5 bases from V and 4 bases from J; junction bases left unmatched: 1. CDR3 protein: CASSQGAYEQYF. CDR3 nucleotides: TGTGCCAGCAGCCAGGGGGCGTACGAGCAGTACTTC.

The chain recombines TRBV19 with TRBJ2-5; a possible D gene is TRBD1 (6 bases). CDR1 is LNHDA, CDR2 SQIVND, per germline (reference sequence). V lost 5 bases to trimming and J lost 6 bases, with 16 bases between them. The length of the CDR3 is 14 residues. The CDR3 DNA follows: TGTGCCAGTAGTGCCAACAGGGAAGGGAAGACCCAGTACTTC. Protein sequence: CASSANREGKTQYF.

V is TRBV29-1 and J is TRBJ2-1, with 8 bases that match TRBD1. The V and J ends lost 7 bases and 7 bases, in that order; junction bases with no gene match: 3. Germline V gives CDR1 SQVTM, CDR2 ANQGSEA. The CDR3 is 11 amino acids. CDR3 sequence reads: CSGRTGNEQFF. The CDR3 region has the DNA TGCAGCGGGAGGACAGGGAATGAGCAGTTCTTC.

The genes are TRBV3-1 (or the pseudogene TRBV3-2) and TRBJ2-4, with a possible D match to TRBD1 (6 bases). Trimming took off 1 base at V and 3 bases at J, with 16 bases between the two ends. The CDR3 consists of 17 residues. Germline CDR1 and CDR2: LGHDT and YNNKEL (reference sequence). CDR3 in amino acids: CASSQVMGQTNKNIQYF. In nucleotides, the CDR3 is TGTGCCAGCAGCCAAGTTATGGGACAAACTAACAAAAACATTCAGTACTTC.

V and J are TRBV6-2 or TRBV6-3 and TRBJ1-6; D unresolved. Trimming left V 0 bases short and J 9 bases short, with 12 bases between. This CDR3 is built from 15 residues. Germline V gene lookup returns CDR1 MNHEY and CDR2 SVGEGT. The chain's CDR3 is CASSYSLRVGSPLHF. The DNA of the CDR3 is TGTGCCAGCAGTTACTCCTTACGGGTCGGTTCACCCCTCCACTTT.

This clone has just a few counts. The J gene is TRBJ2-7, the V gene TRBV5-6; 8 nucleotides line up with TRBD1. The CDR3 is 17 residues long. CDR1 is SGHDT, CDR2 YYEEEE, per germline. V trimming: 4 bases; J trimming: 0 bases; junction bases outside the gene matches: 12. The CDR3 nucleotides read TGTGCCAGCAGCCTGTCGACACGGGACAGGCTCTCCTACGAGCAGTACTTC. Amino acids: CASSLSTRDRLSYEQYF. Based on the CDR3 plus reference TRBV5-6 and TRBJ2-7, the full variable domain is DAGVTQSPTHLIKTRGQQVTLRCSPKSGHDTVSWYQQALGQGPQFIFQYYEEEERQRGNFPDRFSGHQFPNYSSELNVNALLLGDSALYLCASSLSTRDRLSYEQYFGPGTRLTVT.

The J gene is TRBJ2-2, the V gene TRBV7-9; TRBD1 agrees at 9 bases. CDR1 and CDR2 from the germline V gene are SEHNR and FQNEAQ (reference sequence). CDR3 length: 17 amino acids. The V segment lost 5 bases and the J segment 5 bases; nucleotides outside the gene matches: 12. CDR3 residues: CASSPRPGQGATGELFF. CDR3 sequence (DNA): TGTGCCAGCAGCCCCCGTCCGGGACAGGGAGCAACCGGGGAGCTGTTTTTT.

The chain recombines TRBV5-6 with TRBJ1-1; possibly TRBD1 for D (5 bases). The CDR3 runs to 12 residues. CDR1 SGHDT and CDR2 YYEEEE come from the germline V gene. The V and J ends lost 7 bases and 1 base respectively, with 8 bases between them. The CDR3 nucleotides read TGTGCCAGCCAGGGTTCGAACACTGAAGCTTTCTTT. It codes for CASQGSNTEAFF.

The chain joins TRBV12-3 or TRBV12-4 to TRBJ2-1, with D possibly TRBD2 on 5 matching bases. The CDR3 is 13 amino acids. Trimming stripped 6 bases from V and 8 bases from J, with 14 bases between. CDR3 bases: TGTGCCAGCAGCAAGAACCCCGGGGATGAGCAGTTCTTC. Translation: CASSKNPGDEQFF.

V is TRBV19 and J is TRBJ1-1, with unresolved D. V dropped 7 bases and J dropped 0 bases, with 6 bases sitting between them. The CDR3 extends over 12 amino acids. CDR1 is LNHDA, CDR2 SQIVND, per germline (reference sequence). The CDR3 bases are TGTGCCAGTATAGATATGAACACTGAAGCTTTCTTT. Translating gives CASIDMNTEAFF.

J is TRBJ2-3 and V is TRBV2; D gene ambiguous. Trimming left V 4 bases short and J 6 bases short, with 8 bases between. Germline V gene data show CDR1 as SNHLY and CDR2 as FYNNEI. This CDR3 is built from 12 residues. The CDR3 coding sequence is TGTGCCAGCAGTGTGGAGTTGGATACGCAGTATTTT. Its translation is CASSVELDTQYF.

V gene TRBV19 combines with J gene TRBJ1-4, with 7 bases aligning to TRBD1. Germline V lookup: CDR1 LNHDA, CDR2 SQIVND (reference sequence). This CDR3 has 14 amino acids. V trimming: 3 bases; J trimming: 7 bases; junction bases outside the gene matches: 5. In DNA form, the CDR3 reads TGTGCCAGTAGTATCCAGGGACAGATTGAAAAACTGTTTTTT. It is translated as CASSIQGQIEKLFF.

This sequence joins TRBV5-1 and TRBJ2-1; tentatively, D is TRBD2 (5 bases). This CDR3 has 15 amino acids. Trimming removed 0 bases from V and 8 bases from J, with 15 bases in between. Germline CDR1 reads SGHRS; CDR2 reads YFSETQ. CDR3: CASSLAGVGPHEQFF. The CDR3 DNA reads TGCGCCAGCAGCTTGGCCGGGGTGGGTCCACATGAGCAGTTCTTC.

The rearrangement joins TRBV27 to TRBJ2-2; possibly TRBD1 for D (6 bases). Germline lookup yields CDR1 MNHEY and CDR2 SMNVEV (reference sequence). CDR3 length: 15 residues. The V gene lost 5 bases and the J gene lost 3 bases, with 13 bases spanning the gap. The CDR3 DNA follows: TGTGCCAGCAGTCCGTGGTCAGGGGACACCGGGGAGCTGTTTTTT. Amino acids: CASSPWSGDTGELFF.

Worth noting for this clone: This sample also contains other DNA sequences that code for the same CDR3. This rearrangement joins TRBV3-1 (or the pseudogene TRBV3-2) to TRBJ2-7; TRBD1 matches at 8 bases. This CDR3 contains 13 residues. J lost 4 bases, V lost 2 bases, and 1 base had no gene match. Per the germline V gene, CDR1 is LGHDT and CDR2 is YNNKEL (reference sequence). Written as DNA, the CDR3 is TGTGCCAGCAGCCAAACAGGGGGTTACGAGCAGTACTTC. Amino acids: CASSQTGGYEQYF.

This chain uses TRBV30 with TRBJ2-2; unclear D gene. Trimming removed 2 bases at V and 5 bases at J, with 9 bases between. Germline V gives CDR1 GTSNPN, CDR2 SVGIG (reference sequence). This CDR3 has 13 amino acids. The CDR3 here is CAWSPRGTGELFF. The CDR3 coding sequence is TGTGCCTGGAGTCCCCGAGGAACCGGGGAGCTGTTTTTT.